This TCR beta chain was recovered during a study of OX40 agonist ivuxolimab in advanced cancers. Study overall: Age averaged around 60 years (range roughly 23 to 79), and about 86% were male. Study-wide findings and caveats: At 0.1 to 3.0 mg/kg, clonal expansion of CD4+ and CD8+ blood T cells had occurred by week 6.

This table comes from immunoSEQ multiplex PCR, and its TCRdb copy is limited to in-frame clones, with some not included. Counted here are 45,000 or so clones, 75% to 85% occurring once; the ten biggest clones make up roughly 2.6%. Losses at the gene ends were 1 base for V and 1 base for J; bases not matched to a gene: 6. The CDR3 totals 17 residues. In germline, CDR1 is SGDLS, CDR2 YYNGEE. Sampling times: baseline, cycle 4 day 1, cycle 7 day 1. As regards this clone: Its antigen remains unidentified.

This material consisted of CD4+ or CD8+ T cells sorted from blood, taken in a trial of the OX40 agonist ivuxolimab. This chain links TRBV9 with TRBJ2-2; 8 bases agree with TRBD1. This clonotype was sampled from an adult with an advanced solid tumor such as melanoma, head and neck, liver or kidney cancer. In DNA form, the CDR3 reads TGTGCCAGCAGCGTAACAGGGGGGAAACTGAACACCGGGGAGCTGTTTTTT. Amino acid sequence: CASSVTGGKLNTGELFF.